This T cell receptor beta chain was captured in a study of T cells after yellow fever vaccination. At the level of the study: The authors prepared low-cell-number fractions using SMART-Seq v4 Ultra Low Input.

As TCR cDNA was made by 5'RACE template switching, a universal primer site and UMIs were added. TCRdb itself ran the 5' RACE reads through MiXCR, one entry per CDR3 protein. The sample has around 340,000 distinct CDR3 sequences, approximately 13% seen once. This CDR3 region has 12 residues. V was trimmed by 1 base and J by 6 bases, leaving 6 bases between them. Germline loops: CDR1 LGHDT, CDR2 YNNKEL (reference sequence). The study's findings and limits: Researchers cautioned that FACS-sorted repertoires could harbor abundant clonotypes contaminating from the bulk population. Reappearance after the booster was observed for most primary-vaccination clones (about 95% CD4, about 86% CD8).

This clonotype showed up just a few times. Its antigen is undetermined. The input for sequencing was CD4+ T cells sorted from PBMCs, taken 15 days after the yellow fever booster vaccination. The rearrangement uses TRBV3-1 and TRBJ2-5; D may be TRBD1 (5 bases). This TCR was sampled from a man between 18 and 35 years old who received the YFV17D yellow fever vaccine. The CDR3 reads CASSQGGQTQYF. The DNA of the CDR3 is TGTGCCAGCAGCCAAGGGGGCCAGACCCAGTACTTC.